These 26 T cell receptor beta chains originate from one sample sequenced in a study of T cell responses to AZD1222 COVID-19 vaccine. TCRdb's table, derived via immunoSEQ multiplex PCR, lists solely in-frame clones and lacks some. The table records some 200,000 clones, approximately 95% of them present only once. The sequencing used peripheral blood, collected 28 days after the second AZD1222 dose. These receptors were collected from an adult who received the AZD1222 COVID-19 vaccine.

This chain joins TRBV2 and TRBJ2-2; D is ambiguous. The CDR3 contains 12 residues. The ends were cut back, 1 base at V and 9 bases at J, with 6 bases in the middle. Germline CDR1 and CDR2: SNHLY and FYNNEI. The CDR3 DNA reads as TGTGCCAGCAGTGAAGGCGGCCGGGAGCTGTTTTTT. It specifies CASSEGGRELFF. Variable domain in full (rest from reference TRBV2 and TRBJ2-2): EPEVTQTPSHQVTQMGQEVILRCVPISNHLYFYWYRQILGQKVEFLVSFYNNEISEKSEIFDDQFSVERPDGSNFTLKIRSTKLEDSAMYFCASSEGGRELFFGEGSRLTVL.

CDR3 bases: TGTGCCAGCAGCTGCCGGGACAGGAACACTGAAGCTTTCTTT. It translates to CASSCRDRNTEAFF. The chain combines TRBV7-9 with TRBJ1-1, with 7 bases matching TRBD1. CDR1 and CDR2 from the germline V gene are SEHNR and FQNEAQ (reference sequence). The CDR3 consists of 14 residues. With V trimmed by 4 bases and J by 1 base, 3 bases remained unmatched.

The rearrangement links TRBV4-1 to TRBJ2-7; a weak D match, TRBD2 (7 bases). The CDR3 loop spans 15 amino acids. Trimming removed 0 bases at V and 6 bases at J, with 15 bases between. Germline CDR1 is MGHRA and CDR2 is YSYEKL. CDR3 nucleotides: TGCGCCAGCAGCCAAGACTTGGGGGGGCCGCTCGAGCAGTACTTC. This encodes CASSQDLGGPLEQYF.

This sequence joins TRBV30 and TRBJ1-2; TRBD1 agrees at 7 bases. Germline values: CDR1 GTSNPN, CDR2 SVGIG (reference sequence). J lost 4 bases, V lost 4 bases, and 6 bases had no gene match. This CDR3 is 13 amino acids long. The CDR3 is CAWKYRGFYGYTF. Written as DNA, the CDR3 is TGTGCCTGGAAATACAGGGGTTTCTATGGCTACACCTTC.

The rearrangement uses TRBV4-2 and TRBJ1-1; no clear D gene. V gave up 0 bases and J gave up 0 bases, with 14 bases separating them. The CDR3 has 17 amino acids. The germline gives CDR1 LGHNA, CDR2 YNFKEQ. The CDR3 nucleotides read TGTGCCAGCAGCCAAGATCGAGGACGGTCCCTGAACACTGAAGCTTTCTTT. Its protein product is CASSQDRGRSLNTEAFF.

The V and J genes are TRBV28 and TRBJ1-2; no reliable D call. Germline V gene lookup returns CDR1 MDHEN and CDR2 SYDVKM. The V gene lost 8 bases and the J gene lost 8 bases, with 18 bases spanning the gap. This CDR3 region has 13 residues. The CDR3 sequence is CASATVDQLGYTF. CDR3 nucleotides: TGTGCCAGCGCAACAGTCGACCAGCTCGGCTACACCTTC.

The chain joins TRBV19 to TRBJ1-5; possibly TRBD1 for D (5 bases). Trimming removed 10 bases from V and 3 bases from J, with 13 bases in between. Germline V gene lookup returns CDR1 LNHDA and CDR2 SQIVND (reference sequence). This CDR3 region has 13 residues. CDR3 sequence (DNA): TGTGCCACCGGGGGGGGGATCAATCAGCCCCAGCATTTT. Its protein product is CATGGGINQPQHF.

V gene TRBV7-2 combines with J gene TRBJ1-3; D is perhaps TRBD1 (5 bases). The germline V gene encodes CDR1 SGHTA and CDR2 FQGNSA. The CDR3 has 14 residues. Trimming removed 3 bases at V and 7 bases at J, with 13 bases between. CDR3 sequence: CASSLGLTVNTIYF. The CDR3 DNA sequence: TGTGCCAGCAGCTTGGGACTTACTGTGAACACCATATATTTT.

The chain recombines TRBV3-1 (or the pseudogene TRBV3-2) with TRBJ1-1; 9 bases align to TRBD1. There are 15 residues in the CDR3. With 3 bases clipped from V and 9 bases from J, the junction kept 11 bases outside the gene matches. The germline V gene has CDR1 LGHDT and CDR2 YNNKEL (reference sequence). The CDR3 protein is CASSHPITTGGKAFF. The CDR3 nucleotides are TGTGCCAGCAGCCATCCTATAACGACAGGGGGTAAAGCTTTCTTT.

This chain connects TRBV9 to TRBJ1-6, with no clear D. The CDR3 sequence is 12 residues long. Trimming took 3 bases from V and 7 from J, leaving 5 bases between them. Germline V gene data show CDR1 as SGDLS and CDR2 as YYNGEE. Here the CDR3 DNA reads TGTGCCAGCAGCGGTGAGAATTCACCCCTCCACTTT. Encoded protein: CASSGENSPLHF.

This sequence joins TRBV5-1 and TRBJ2-7; TRBD1 is a possible D gene (6 bases). The germline CDR1 and CDR2 sequences are SGHRS and YFSETQ. The CDR3 runs 17 residues. Trimming cost V 4 bases and J 0 bases, with 20 bases left between them. Written as DNA, the CDR3 is TGCGCCAGCAGCCCCCGTCCCCAGGGGAGTGGCTCCTACGAGCAGTACTTC. Translated, it gives CASSPRPQGSGSYEQYF.

This chain links TRBV7-9 with TRBJ2-3, with 9 nucleotides matching TRBD1. With V trimmed by 5 bases and J by 4 bases, 10 bases remained unmatched. The CDR3 consists of 16 residues. The V gene's germline CDR1 is SEHNR and CDR2 FQNEAQ (reference sequence). The CDR3 is CASSHGDRVSADTQYF. The DNA for the CDR3 is TGTGCCAGCAGCCATGGGGACAGGGTTAGTGCAGATACGCAGTATTTT.

The V and J genes are TRBV15 and TRBJ1-6; no reliable D call. The germline V gene encodes CDR1 LNHNV and CDR2 YYDKDF (reference sequence). The V and J ends lost 0 bases and 7 bases respectively, with 10 bases between them. The CDR3 runs 15 residues. CDR3 loop: CATSRDRQPNSPLHF. In nucleotides, the CDR3 is TGTGCCACCAGCAGAGATCGCCAGCCGAATTCACCCCTCCACTTT.

The rearrangement links TRBV6-2 or TRBV6-3 to TRBJ1-2; no clear D gene. This CDR3 region has 13 residues. Trimming cost V 2 bases and J 4 bases, with 8 bases left between them. In germline, CDR1 is MNHEY, CDR2 SVGEGT. Here the CDR3 reads CASSYEVVYGYTF. The CDR3 bases are TGTGCCAGCAGTTACGAGGTGGTCTATGGCTACACCTTC.

The V call is TRBV10-3, the J call TRBJ2-2, with 8 bases that match TRBD2. Germline values: CDR1 ENHRY, CDR2 SYGVKD. Trimming took 2 bases from V and 6 from J; bases not matched to a gene: 8. The CDR3 is 16 amino acids. The CDR3 DNA sequence: TGTGCCATCAGTGAGCCGGTTAGGACTAGCCCCGGGGAGCTGTTTTTT. It translates to CAISEPVRTSPGELFF.

The chain is built from TRBV5-1 and TRBJ2-3; 10 bases line up with TRBD2. The CDR3 has 15 residues. Trimming at V came to 6 bases and at J to 3 bases, leaving 7 bases not matched to a gene. Germline loops: CDR1 SGHRS, CDR2 YFSETQ. CDR3 loop: CASKSGGATTDTQYF. CDR3 nucleotides: TGCGCCAGCAAGAGCGGGGGGGCTACGACAGATACGCAGTATTTT.

This sequence joins TRBV16 and TRBJ1-1; D unclear. The CDR3 spans 14 residues. Trimming pared 2 bases from V and 0 bases from J, leaving 7 bases between. The germline CDR1 and CDR2 sequences are KGHSY and FQNENV. This CDR3 is CASSQIQVNTEAFF. CDR3 in DNA: TGTGCCAGCAGCCAAATACAAGTGAACACTGAAGCTTTCTTT.

The chain is built from TRBV29-1 and TRBJ1-2; D remains ambiguous. Germline assignment: CDR1 SQVTM and CDR2 ANQGSEA. The CDR3 has 12 residues. Deletions cut 7 bases from V and 2 bases from J, with 11 bases between. Here the CDR3 DNA reads TGCAGCGCCGAGATGGACAACTATGGCTACACCTTC. Its protein product is CSAEMDNYGYTF.

The chain links TRBV10-1 to TRBJ1-5; maybe TRBD1 (5 bases). The V end was cut by 4 bases, the J end by 4 bases, with 8 bases between. The CDR3 has 13 amino acids. Germline CDR1 WNHNN, CDR2 SYGVQD (reference sequence). This chain's CDR3 is CASSGDGNQPQHF. The CDR3 nucleotides read TGCGCCAGCAGTGGGGACGGTAATCAGCCCCAGCATTTT.

The chain links TRBV11-3 to TRBJ2-7, with 9 bases lining up with TRBD2. V shed 5 bases and J 3 bases; nucleotides not matched to a gene: 11. The CDR3 is made up of 16 amino acids. Germline V gene lookup returns CDR1 SGHNT and CDR2 YENEEA. The CDR3 is CASSPGGSGGYYEQYF. The CDR3 DNA sequence: TGTGCCAGCAGCCCAGGGGGTAGCGGGGGATACTACGAGCAGTACTTC.

V and J are TRBV5-5 and TRBJ1-2; tentatively, D is TRBD1 (6 bases). Germline V gene sequence: CDR1 SGHKS, CDR2 YYEKEE (reference sequence). V dropped 5 bases and J dropped 2 bases, with 10 bases sitting between them. The CDR3 sequence is 13 residues long. CDR3 nucleotide sequence: TGTGCCAGCAGTCTAGGACAGAACTATGGCTACACCTTC. This sequence encodes CASSLGQNYGYTF.

The rearrangement uses TRBV7-9 and TRBJ2-3; TRBD1 matches at 11 bases. Germline CDR1 reads SEHNR; CDR2 reads FQNEAQ (reference sequence). This CDR3 is built from 18 residues. V lost 4 bases and J lost 3; bases outside the gene matches: 12. The CDR3 reads CASSSAGTGGLRTDTQYF. CDR3 DNA: TGTGCCAGCAGCTCCGCCGGGACAGGGGGACTAAGGACAGATACGCAGTATTTT.

The chain carries TRBV10-3 and TRBJ2-7, with 8 bases identical to TRBD2. V shed 6 bases, J shed 2 bases, and the junction held 6 bases outside the gene matches. This CDR3 comprises 14 residues. Germline lookup yields CDR1 ENHRY and CDR2 SYGVKD. The CDR3 protein is CAIRRAGDAYEQYF. CDR3 DNA: TGTGCCATCAGGAGAGCGGGGGACGCCTACGAGCAGTACTTC.

The V call is TRBV7-9, the J call TRBJ1-4; D call uncertain. Deletions cut 5 bases from V and 6 bases from J, with 19 bases between. Germline CDR1 SEHNR, CDR2 FQNEAQ (reference sequence). This CDR3 region has 16 residues. CDR3 sequence: CASSTGIRVAHEKLFF. The CDR3 nucleotides read TGTGCCAGCAGCACCGGCATCCGGGTCGCTCATGAAAAACTGTTTTTT.

This chain connects TRBV6-5 to TRBJ1-6; the D is unclear. The CDR3 consists of 15 residues. From germline, CDR1 is MNHEY and CDR2 SVGAGI. V lost 6 bases and J 0 bases, leaving 9 bases between the germline ends. The chain's CDR3 is CASSLRDSYNSPLHF. In DNA form, the CDR3 reads TGTGCCAGCAGCCTAAGGGACTCCTATAATTCACCCCTCCACTTT.

The V call is TRBV30, the J call TRBJ2-1, with unresolved D. Germline V gene lookup returns CDR1 GTSNPN and CDR2 SVGIG (reference sequence). The CDR3 loop spans 12 amino acids. The V and J ends lost 0 bases and 9 bases respectively, with 9 bases between them. The CDR3 loop reads CAWSVMSPEQFF. CDR3 sequence (DNA): TGTGCCTGGAGTGTCATGAGCCCTGAGCAGTTCTTC. Full variable domain (missing parts from reference TRBV30 and TRBJ2-1): SQTIHQWPATLVQPVGSPLSLECTVEGTSNPNLYWYRQAAGRGLQLLFYSVGIGQISSEVPQNLSASRPQDRQFILSSKKLLLSDSGFYLCAWSVMSPEQFFGPGTRLTVL.